These 27 T cell receptor beta chains share one sample of origin, sequenced in a study of cytomegalovirus exposure and HLA in healthy donors. Use of 60 Vbeta and 13 Jbeta primers characterized the PCR. Assay used: immunoSEQ multiplex PCR; TCRdb lists only in-frame clones, some missing. The data contain some 70,000 clones, under 80% of them seen just once; the ten biggest clones take up approximately 14%. Sequenced material: PBMCs. The receptors come from a male donor in good health and CMV-seropositive.

The chain joins TRBV7-6 to TRBJ2-7, with 10 positions matching TRBD1. Germline CDR1 reads SGHVS; CDR2 reads FNYEAQ. J lost 3 bases, V lost 2 bases, and 4 bases had no gene match. The CDR3 runs 15 residues. The CDR3 DNA is TGTGCCAGCAGCTTAACGGGACAGGGGAACTACGAGCAGTACTTC. Its protein is CASSLTGQGNYEQYF.

This chain links TRBV19 with TRBJ1-1, with D perhaps matching TRBD1 (5 bases). This CDR3 comprises 15 residues. From germline, CDR1 is LNHDA and CDR2 SQIVND (reference sequence). V was trimmed by 2 bases and J by 0 bases, leaving 10 bases between them. CDR3 region: CASSITGGLNTEAFF. In DNA form, the CDR3 reads TGTGCCAGTAGTATAACCGGGGGGTTGAACACTGAAGCTTTCTTT.

The CDR3 sequence is CASRGGQGMLLFQPQHF. The CDR3 DNA reads TGTGCCAGTAGGGGCGGACAGGGGATGTTATTGTTTCAGCCCCAGCATTTT. The rearrangement links TRBV19 to TRBJ1-5; 9 bases map to TRBD1. The germline CDR1 and CDR2 sequences are LNHDA and SQIVND (reference sequence). Trimming cost V 6 bases and J 6 bases; bases outside gene matches: 15. The CDR3 length is 17 residues.

This clone was seen only a few times. This chain connects TRBV6-6 to TRBJ2-3; D might be TRBD2 (7 bases). CDR3 length: 15 amino acids. Trimming took 2 bases from V and 4 from J, leaving 13 bases between them. The germline V gene has CDR1 MNHNY and CDR2 SVGAGI (reference sequence). This CDR3 reads CASSYTGGQADTQYF. Written as DNA, the CDR3 is TGTGCCAGCAGTTACACGGGGGGCCAGGCAGATACGCAGTATTTT.

This chain uses TRBV6-1 with TRBJ1-1; perhaps TRBD1 as D (6 bases). Germline assignment: CDR1 MNHNS and CDR2 SASEGT. Trimming took 6 bases from V and 6 from J, leaving 17 bases between them. The CDR3 loop spans 14 amino acids. The chain's CDR3 is CASSPGGGAAEAFF. CDR3 sequence (DNA): TGTGCCAGCAGCCCTGGCGGGGGGGCCGCTGAAGCTTTCTTT.

Comment on this clone: This likely stems from a read error, as it lies one base from a far larger clone. This chain uses TRBV5-6 with TRBJ2-2, with D possibly TRBD2 on 5 matching bases. The germline gives CDR1 SGHDT, CDR2 YYEEEE. V was shortened by 3 bases and J by 1 base, with 13 bases between the two germline ends. The CDR3 covers 16 residues. The CDR3 region is CASSSGLLGNTGELFF. The DNA of the CDR3 is TGTGCCAGCAGCTCCGGACTCCTTGGGAACACCGGGGAGCTGTTTTTT.

This clone showed up just once. The CDR3 reads CASSPRNLYNEQFF. CDR3 DNA: TGTGCCAGCAGCCCGAGGAACCTCTACAATGAGCAGTTCTTC. V gene TRBV7-2 combines with J gene TRBJ2-1; no definite D call. Trimming took off 5 bases at V and 3 bases at J, with 11 bases between the two ends. The CDR3 loop spans 14 amino acids. Germline assignment: CDR1 SGHTA and CDR2 FQGNSA.

This clone occurred a few times. V is TRBV5-8 and J is TRBJ1-5, with TRBD1 matching 10 bases. The germline V gene has CDR1 SGHTS and CDR2 YDEGEE. Trimming removed 3 bases from V and 3 bases from J; junction bases left unmatched: 6. The CDR3 is 16 residues long. The CDR3 region is CASSWGQGRINQPQHF. The CDR3 nucleotides are TGTGCCAGCAGCTGGGGACAGGGGAGGATCAATCAGCCCCAGCATTTT.

The chain uses TRBV9 and TRBJ1-6; TRBD1 aligns across 10 bases. CDR1 is SGDLS and CDR2 is YYNGEE in the germline V gene. J gave up 7 bases and V 0 bases, and 4 bases lay outside the gene matches. The CDR3 has 16 amino acids. Here the CDR3 reads CASSVARQGANSPLHF. In DNA form, the CDR3 reads TGTGCCAGCAGCGTAGCGCGACAGGGGGCGAATTCACCCCTCCACTTT. Full variable domain (missing parts from reference TRBV9 and TRBJ1-6): DSGVTQTPKHLITATGQRVTLRCSPRSGDLSVYWYQQSLDQGLQFLIQYYNGEERAKGNILERFSAQQFPDLHSELNLSSLELGDSALYFCASSVARQGANSPLHFGNGTRLTVT.

The V and J genes are TRBV10-1 and TRBJ2-7, with D possibly TRBD2 on 6 matching bases. CDR1 is WNHNN and CDR2 is SYGVQD in the germline V gene (reference sequence). V lost 0 bases and J lost 9, with 18 bases in between. The CDR3 runs 15 residues. CDR3 DNA: TGCGCCAGCAGTGAGTCTAGGCAGGGAGGTGGGGTGCAGTACTTC. Encoded protein: CASSESRQGGGVQYF.

This clone appeared a single time. The chain combines TRBV19 with TRBJ2-2; D possibly corresponds to TRBD2 (5 bases). The CDR3 sequence is 15 residues long. V lost 5 bases and J 5 bases, leaving 15 bases between the germline ends. CDR1 and CDR2 (germline): LNHDA, SQIVND (reference sequence). The chain's CDR3 is CASSPPAGGTGELFF. CDR3 sequence (DNA): TGTGCCAGTAGTCCCCCCGCCGGAGGTACCGGGGAGCTGTTTTTT.

The chain combines TRBV5-5 with TRBJ1-2; D not certain. This CDR3 has 13 residues. V was cut by 0 bases and J by 5 bases, with 8 bases left in between. The germline V gene encodes CDR1 SGHKS and CDR2 YYEKEE (reference sequence). The CDR3: CASSLDQIYGYTF. In nucleotides, the CDR3 is TGTGCCAGCAGCTTGGATCAGATTTATGGCTACACCTTC.

This chain connects TRBV19 to TRBJ2-3; possible D gene TRBD1, 7 bases. The CDR3 runs to 13 residues. V dropped 10 bases and J dropped 8 bases, with 19 bases sitting between them. Germline loops: CDR1 LNHDA, CDR2 SQIVND (reference sequence). This chain's CDR3 is CATQGGDGGTQYF. As DNA, the CDR3 is TGTGCCACCCAGGGGGGTGACGGGGGTACGCAGTATTTT.

V usage is TRBV7-9 and J usage is TRBJ2-3, with 7 positions matching TRBD1. Looked up from germline, CDR1 is SEHNR and CDR2 is FQNEAQ (reference sequence). V lost 6 bases, J lost 2 bases, and 5 bases stayed unmatched. The CDR3 is 14 residues long. The CDR3 spells CASRGDRITDTQYF. The CDR3 DNA sequence: TGTGCCAGCAGGGGGGACAGAATCACAGATACGCAGTATTTT. Looking up the rest from reference TRBV7-9 and TRBJ2-3 gives the full variable domain: DTGVSQNPRHKITKRGQNVTFRCDPISEHNRLYWYRQTLGQGPEFLTYFQNEAQLEKSRLLSDRFSAERPKGSFSTLEIQRTEQGDSAMYLCASRGDRITDTQYFGPGTRLTVL.

The chain is built from TRBV7-3 and TRBJ2-1; 8 bases fit TRBD2. J lost 11 bases, V lost 5 bases, and 11 bases had no gene match. Per germline, CDR1 SGHTA and CDR2 FQGTGA. CDR3 length: 14 amino acids. For the CDR3, the DNA is TGTGCCAGCAGCCCGCAGTCAACGGGAGGGAAGCAGTTCTTC. Amino acid sequence: CASSPQSTGGKQFF.

This clone was picked up one time. The chain couples TRBV19 to TRBJ2-1, with D perhaps matching TRBD1 (5 bases). From germline, CDR1 is LNHDA and CDR2 SQIVND (reference sequence). This CDR3 has 16 amino acids. V lost 3 bases and J 4 bases, leaving 16 bases between the germline ends. The CDR3 protein is CASSILGRGPYNEQFF. CDR3 nucleotide sequence: TGTGCCAGTAGTATCCTGGGGCGAGGACCTTACAATGAGCAGTTCTTC.

A remark on this clone: One junction end does not reproduce the germline sequence, and a read error may be involved. The chain has TRBV6-1 and TRBJ2-1; 10 nucleotides align to TRBD2. This CDR3 has 15 amino acids. Germline V lookup: CDR1 MNHNS, CDR2 SASEGT. CDR3 nucleotides: TGTGCCAGCAGACCTACTAGCGGGGCTAACAATGATCAGTTCTTC. This sequence encodes CASRPTSGANNDQFF.

The chain employs TRBV2 and TRBJ1-1; 9 nucleotides match TRBD1. The V gene end was trimmed by 6 bases and the J gene end by 6 bases; junction bases not matched to a gene: 8. Germline CDR1 SNHLY, CDR2 FYNNEI. The CDR3 consists of 14 residues. CDR3 in DNA: TGTGCCAGCAGGGTACAGGGGGCATCAGCTGAAGCTTTCTTT. It translates to CASRVQGASAEAFF. Full variable domain (outside the CDR3, taken from reference TRBV2 and TRBJ1-1): EPEVTQTPSHQVTQMGQEVILRCVPISNHLYFYWYRQILGQKVEFLVSFYNNEISEKSEIFDDQFSVERPDGSNFTLKIRSTKLEDSAMYFCASRVQGASAEAFFGQGTRLTVV.

The chain couples TRBV6-6 to TRBJ2-7, with D unresolved. This CDR3 is 15 amino acids long. The germline V gene encodes CDR1 MNHNY and CDR2 SVGAGI (reference sequence). Trimming removed 2 bases at V and 2 bases at J, with 13 bases between. The CDR3 nucleotides read TGTGCCAGCAGTTACAGCAATAATTCGCCCTACGAGCAGTACTTC. This gives the protein CASSYSNNSPYEQYF.

The chain combines TRBV19 with TRBJ2-3, with a weak D call TRBD1 (5 bases). In germline, CDR1 is LNHDA, CDR2 SQIVND (reference sequence). V lost 2 bases, J lost 6 bases, and 21 bases lay in between. The CDR3 sequence is 17 residues long. CDR3 residues: CASSIRKQASRFDTQYF. In nucleotides, the CDR3 is TGTGCCAGTAGTATACGGAAACAGGCGTCAAGGTTTGATACGCAGTATTTT.

The V call is TRBV9, the J call TRBJ2-7; 9 bases line up with TRBD2. The length of the CDR3 is 14 residues. Germline V gives CDR1 SGDLS, CDR2 YYNGEE. V was pared by 3 bases and J by 2 bases, with 3 bases of the junction left unmatched. The CDR3, as DNA: TGTGCCAGCAGCGAGACTAGCGGAACCTACGAGCAGTACTTC. Amino acids: CASSETSGTYEQYF. Supplemented by reference TRBV9 and TRBJ2-7, the full variable domain reads DSGVTQTPKHLITATGQRVTLRCSPRSGDLSVYWYQQSLDQGLQFLIQYYNGEERAKGNILERFSAQQFPDLHSELNLSSLELGDSALYFCASSETSGTYEQYFGPGTRLTVT.

The V and J genes are TRBV7-2 and TRBJ2-5, with D possibly being TRBD2 (6 bases). The V gene lost 1 base and the J gene lost 5 bases, with 11 bases spanning the gap. Germline V gene sequence: CDR1 SGHTA, CDR2 FQGNSA. The CDR3 runs to 14 residues. Written as DNA, the CDR3 is TGTGCCAGCAGCTTAGAGTCAGGGAGGGAGACCCAGTACTTC. Residues: CASSLESGRETQYF. Based on the CDR3 plus reference TRBV7-2 and TRBJ2-5, the full variable domain is GAGVSQSPSNKVTEKGKDVELRCDPISGHTALYWYRQSLGQGLEFLIYFQGNSAPDKSGLPSDRFSAERTGGSVSTLTIQRTQQEDSAVYLCASSLESGRETQYFGPGTRLLVL.

The chain has TRBV10-3 and TRBJ1-2; 9 nucleotides match TRBD1. J was trimmed by 0 bases and V by 7 bases; bases with no gene match: 3. The length of the CDR3 is 14 residues. Germline CDR1 and CDR2: ENHRY and SYGVKD. The CDR3 DNA sequence: TGTGCCATCAAGGGACAGGGAGCTAACTATGGCTACACCTTC. It translates to CAIKGQGANYGYTF.

The chain is built from TRBV6-6 and TRBJ1-5; unclear D gene. CDR1 MNHNY and CDR2 SVGAGI come from the germline V gene (reference sequence). The CDR3 loop spans 13 amino acids. Trimming left V 4 bases short and J 5 bases short, with 9 bases between. This CDR3 reads CASSSEGDQPQHF. The CDR3 nucleotides are TGTGCCAGCAGTTCTGAGGGAGATCAGCCCCAGCATTTT.

This clone was counted a few times. The V gene is TRBV5-1, the J gene TRBJ2-1, with TRBD2 as a possible D gene (5 bases). V lost 5 bases and J lost 2, with 11 bases in between. The CDR3 spans 14 residues. Germline V gene lookup returns CDR1 SGHRS and CDR2 YFSETQ. The CDR3 region is CASRAGETYNEQFF. The CDR3 region has the DNA TGCGCCAGCAGGGCGGGTGAAACCTACAATGAGCAGTTCTTC. Drawing the rest from reference TRBV5-1 and TRBJ2-1, the complete variable domain is KAGVTQTPRYLIKTRGQQVTLSCSPISGHRSVSWYQQTPGQGLQFLFEYFSETQRNKGNFPGRFSGRQFSNSRSEMNVSTLELGDSALYLCASRAGETYNEQFFGPGTRLTVL.

V gene TRBV28 combines with J gene TRBJ1-2, with TRBD1 identical over 8 bases. The CDR3 loop spans 14 amino acids. Germline V CDR1 and CDR2: MDHEN, SYDVKM. V dropped 5 bases and J dropped 2; count of bases not matched to a gene: 4. CDR3 amino acids: CASSQRTGNYGYTF. CDR3 nucleotides: TGTGCCAGCAGTCAAAGGACAGGGAACTATGGCTACACCTTC.

V is TRBV19 and J is TRBJ2-5; TRBD2 aligns across 11 bases. The DNA end lines up better with TRBJ2-7; the J call may be wrong. Germline CDR1 and CDR2: LNHDA and SQIVND (reference sequence). The CDR3 contains 15 residues. CDR3 bases: TGTGCCAGTAGTATTAAGACTAGCGGGGTCACCGAGCAGTACTTC. This encodes CASSIKTSGVTEQYF.